The next 11 T cell receptor beta chains were all read from a single sample in a study of blood T cell repertoires in COVID-19. Libraries were prepared by immunoSEQ multiplex PCR; TCRdb keeps only in-frame clonotypes and omits some of them. The sample consists of 120,000 or so clones, about four fifths of them appearing once. Sequencing was performed on peripheral blood. Every receptor here comes from a man in his sixties with acute or convalescent COVID-19.

This clone was observed a single time. The gene calls are TRBV2 and TRBJ2-5; D possibly corresponds to TRBD1 (6 bases). Germline assignment: CDR1 SNHLY and CDR2 FYNNEI. The ends were cut back, 2 bases at V and 2 bases at J, with 9 bases in the middle. The CDR3 totals 14 residues. The CDR3 bases are TGTGCCAGCAGTGAATTGGACAGACAAGAGACCCAGTACTTC. This encodes CASSELDRQETQYF. Full variable domain (missing parts from reference TRBV2 and TRBJ2-5): EPEVTQTPSHQVTQMGQEVILRCVPISNHLYFYWYRQILGQKVEFLVSFYNNEISEKSEIFDDQFSVERPDGSNFTLKIRSTKLEDSAMYFCASSELDRQETQYFGPGTRLLVL.

The genes are TRBV30 and TRBJ2-7; 10 bases agree with TRBD2. The germline CDR1 and CDR2 sequences are GTSNPN and SVGIG (reference sequence). CDR3 length: 16 amino acids. Unmatched junction bases numbered 13, after V lost 8 bases and J lost 0 bases. The CDR3 region is CAAESGRAGSSYEQYF. The CDR3 DNA is TGTGCCGCGGAGAGCGGGAGGGCCGGGAGCTCCTACGAGCAGTACTTC.

The chain has TRBV11-2 and TRBJ2-7; D uncertain. Trimming took 2 bases from V and 5 from J, leaving 4 bases between them. Germline V gene data show CDR1 as SGHAT and CDR2 as FQNNGV. The CDR3 is 11 residues long. In DNA form, the CDR3 reads TGTGCCAGCAGCTTACGGGACGAGCAGTACTTC. Translated, it gives CASSLRDEQYF.

The CDR3 here is CASSRAGAPSYEQYF. Here the CDR3 DNA reads TGTGCCAGCAGTAGAGCGGGAGCACCCTCCTACGAGCAGTACTTC. The chain employs TRBV28 and TRBJ2-7; 8 bases are a match to TRBD2. The CDR3 sequence is 15 residues long. Germline CDR1 reads MDHEN; CDR2 reads SYDVKM. V trimming: 5 bases; J trimming: 0 bases; junction bases outside the gene matches: 6.

The CDR3 nucleotides read TGTGCCAGCAGCTTAAACGGACTAGCGGGAGGGCCCGGGGACGAGCAGTACTTC. This translates into CASSLNGLAGGPGDEQYF. The V call is TRBV7-3, the J call TRBJ2-7, with 15 bases identical to TRBD2. Germline V lookup: CDR1 SGHTA, CDR2 FQGTGA. This CDR3 spans 18 amino acids. V gave up 1 base and J gave up 5 bases; unmatched junction bases: 9.

This clone appeared a single time. The V and J genes are TRBV2 and TRBJ2-7; D not resolved. Trimming took off 2 bases at V and 2 bases at J, with 7 bases between the two ends. This CDR3 has 13 residues. The V gene's germline CDR1 is SNHLY and CDR2 FYNNEI. CDR3 sequence: CASSELPTYEQYF. The DNA of the CDR3 is TGTGCCAGCAGTGAACTACCCACCTACGAGCAGTACTTC.

The chain uses TRBV27 and TRBJ1-4; D gene uncertain. Germline CDR1 reads MNHEY; CDR2 reads SMNVEV (reference sequence). The CDR3 totals 13 residues. V lost 3 bases and J lost 0, with 2 bases in between. The CDR3 sequence is CASSFATNEKLFF. The CDR3 DNA reads as TGTGCCAGCAGTTTCGCAACTAATGAAAAACTGTTTTTT. Variable domain in full (rest from reference TRBV27 and TRBJ1-4): EAQVTQNPRYLITVTGKKLTVTCSQNMNHEYMSWYRQDPGLGLRQIYYSMNVEVTDKGDVPEGYKVSRKEKRNFPLILESPSPNQTSLYFCASSFATNEKLFFGSGTQLSVL.

The V gene is TRBV6-5, the J gene TRBJ2-5; 9 bases agree with TRBD1. The CDR3 is 13 amino acids. V trimming: 2 bases; J trimming: 7 bases; junction bases outside the gene matches: 2. Germline values: CDR1 MNHEY, CDR2 SVGAGI. The CDR3 nucleotides are TGTGCCAGCAGTTACGGACAGGGGACGACCCAGTACTTC. It encodes CASSYGQGTTQYF.

This clone has only one observation. V usage is TRBV7-9 and J usage is TRBJ1-3; D call uncertain. The CDR3 covers 13 residues. CDR1 and CDR2 from the germline V gene are SEHNR and FQNEAQ (reference sequence). V shed 5 bases and J shed 4 bases, with 9 bases lying between them. The CDR3 coding sequence is TGTGCCAGCAGCCAGAGGCGAGGAAACACCATATATTTT. Translation: CASSQRRGNTIYF.

The chain couples TRBV5-4 to TRBJ2-3, with unresolved D. Between the trimmed V and J ends, which lost 0 bases and 4 bases, there was a span of 12 bases. The CDR3 consists of 15 residues. The V gene's germline CDR1 is SGHNT and CDR2 YYREEE (reference sequence). The CDR3 sequence: CASSLVGFQADTQYF. DNA for the CDR3: TGTGCCAGCAGCTTGGTTGGGTTTCAGGCAGATACGCAGTATTTT.

This clone was recorded a few times. This chain connects TRBV2 to TRBJ2-4, with 9 bases lining up with TRBD2. V lost 7 bases, J lost 6 bases, and 10 bases stayed unmatched. The CDR3 runs 15 residues. Germline-derived CDR1 and CDR2 are SNHLY and FYNNEI. CDR3 sequence (DNA): TGTGCCAGCACCCCTTGGACTAGCGCATCAAACATTCAGTACTTC. Translation: CASTPWTSASNIQYF.